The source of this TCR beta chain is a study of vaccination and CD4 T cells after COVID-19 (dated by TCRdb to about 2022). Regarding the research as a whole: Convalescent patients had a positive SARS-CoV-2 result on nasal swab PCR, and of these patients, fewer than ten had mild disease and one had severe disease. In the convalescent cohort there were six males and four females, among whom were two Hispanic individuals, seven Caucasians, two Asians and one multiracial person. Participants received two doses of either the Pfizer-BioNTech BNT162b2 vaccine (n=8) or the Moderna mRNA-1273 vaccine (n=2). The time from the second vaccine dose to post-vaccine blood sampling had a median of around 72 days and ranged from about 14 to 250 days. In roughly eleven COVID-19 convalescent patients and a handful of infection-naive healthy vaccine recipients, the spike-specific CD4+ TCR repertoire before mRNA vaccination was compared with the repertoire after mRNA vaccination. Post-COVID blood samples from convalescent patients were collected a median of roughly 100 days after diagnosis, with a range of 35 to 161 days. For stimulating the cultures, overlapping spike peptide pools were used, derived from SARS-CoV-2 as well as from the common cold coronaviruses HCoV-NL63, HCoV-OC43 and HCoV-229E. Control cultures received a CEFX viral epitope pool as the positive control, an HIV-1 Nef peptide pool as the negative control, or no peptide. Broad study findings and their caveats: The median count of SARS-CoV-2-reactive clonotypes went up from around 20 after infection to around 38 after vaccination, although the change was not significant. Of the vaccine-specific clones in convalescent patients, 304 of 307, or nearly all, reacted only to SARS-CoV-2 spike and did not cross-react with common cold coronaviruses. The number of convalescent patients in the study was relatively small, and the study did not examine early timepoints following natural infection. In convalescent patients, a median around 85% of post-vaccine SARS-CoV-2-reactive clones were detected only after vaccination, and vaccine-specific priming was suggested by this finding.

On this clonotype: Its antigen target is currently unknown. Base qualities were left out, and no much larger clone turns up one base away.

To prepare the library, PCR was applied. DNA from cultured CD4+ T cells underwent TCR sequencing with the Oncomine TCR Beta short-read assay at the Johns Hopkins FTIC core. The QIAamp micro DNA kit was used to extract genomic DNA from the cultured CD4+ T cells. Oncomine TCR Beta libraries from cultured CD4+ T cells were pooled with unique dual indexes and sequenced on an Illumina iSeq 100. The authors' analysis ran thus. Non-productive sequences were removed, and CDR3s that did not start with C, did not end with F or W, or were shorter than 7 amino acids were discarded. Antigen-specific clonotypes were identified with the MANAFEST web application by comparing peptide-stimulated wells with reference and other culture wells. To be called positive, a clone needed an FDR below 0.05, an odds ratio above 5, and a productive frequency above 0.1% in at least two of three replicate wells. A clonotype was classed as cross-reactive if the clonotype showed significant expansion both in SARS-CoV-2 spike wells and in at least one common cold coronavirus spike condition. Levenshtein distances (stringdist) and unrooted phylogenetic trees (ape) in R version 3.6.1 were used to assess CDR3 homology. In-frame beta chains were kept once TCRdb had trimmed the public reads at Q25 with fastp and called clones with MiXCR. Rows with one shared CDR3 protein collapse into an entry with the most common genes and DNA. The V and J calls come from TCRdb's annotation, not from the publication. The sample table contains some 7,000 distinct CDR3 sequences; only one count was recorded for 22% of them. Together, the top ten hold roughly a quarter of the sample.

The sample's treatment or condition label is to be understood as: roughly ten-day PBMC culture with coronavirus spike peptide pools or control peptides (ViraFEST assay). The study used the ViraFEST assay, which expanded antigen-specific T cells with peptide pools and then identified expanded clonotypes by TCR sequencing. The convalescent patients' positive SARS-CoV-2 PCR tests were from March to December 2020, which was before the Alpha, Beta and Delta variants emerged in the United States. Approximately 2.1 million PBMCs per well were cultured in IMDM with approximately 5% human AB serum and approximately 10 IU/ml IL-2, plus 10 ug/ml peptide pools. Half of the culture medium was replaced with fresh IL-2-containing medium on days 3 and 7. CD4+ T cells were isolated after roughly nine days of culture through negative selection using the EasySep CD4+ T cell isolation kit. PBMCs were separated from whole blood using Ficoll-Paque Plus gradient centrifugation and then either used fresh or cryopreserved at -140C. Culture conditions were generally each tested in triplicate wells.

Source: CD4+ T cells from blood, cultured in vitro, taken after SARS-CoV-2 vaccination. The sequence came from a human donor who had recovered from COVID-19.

The encoded CDR3 is CASTPSRTQYF. The nucleotide sequence reads as follows: TGTGCCAGCACCCCTTCCAGGACGCAGTATTTT. In this chain, TRBV12-3 or TRBV12-4 is recombined with TRBJ2-3; a confident D gene designation cannot be given. V loses 7 bases, J loses 9 bases, and the germline ends lie 11 bases apart. The CDR3 holds 11 amino acids from the cysteine to the phenylalanine. Only the CDR3 region is kept as DNA, spanning 33 bases read in frame from base 1.